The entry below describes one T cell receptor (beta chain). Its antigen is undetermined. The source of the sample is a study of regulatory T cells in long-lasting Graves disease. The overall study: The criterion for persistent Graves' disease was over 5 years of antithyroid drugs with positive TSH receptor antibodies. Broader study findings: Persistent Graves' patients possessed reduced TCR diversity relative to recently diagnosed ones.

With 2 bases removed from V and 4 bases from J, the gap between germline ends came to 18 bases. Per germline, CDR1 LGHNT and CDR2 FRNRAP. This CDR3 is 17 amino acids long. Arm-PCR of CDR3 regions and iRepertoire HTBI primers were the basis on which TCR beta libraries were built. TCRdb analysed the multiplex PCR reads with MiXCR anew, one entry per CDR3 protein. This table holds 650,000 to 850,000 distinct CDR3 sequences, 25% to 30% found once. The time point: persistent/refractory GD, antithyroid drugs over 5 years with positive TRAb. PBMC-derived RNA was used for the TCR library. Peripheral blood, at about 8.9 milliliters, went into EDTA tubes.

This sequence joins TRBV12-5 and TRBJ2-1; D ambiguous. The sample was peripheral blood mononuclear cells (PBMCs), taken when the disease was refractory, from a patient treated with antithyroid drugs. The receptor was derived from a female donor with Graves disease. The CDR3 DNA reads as TGTGCTAGTGGTTTGCTGACGGCGGCCAGACTTTACAATGAGCAGTTCTTC. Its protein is CASGLLTAARLYNEQFF.